This entry lists 18 T cell receptor beta chains sequenced from one sample in a study of identical twins. TCRdb passed the 5' RACE reads through MiXCR, listing each CDR3 protein once. Here the sample spans about 700,000 distinct CDR3 sequences, roughly 6.2% being singletons. Material for sequencing was naive T cells sorted from blood. These receptors were taken from a man younger than 30 in good health.

This clonotype was recorded many times. This chain joins TRBV6-1 and TRBJ2-3; 9 nucleotides align to TRBD1. Germline loops: CDR1 MNHNS, CDR2 SASEGT. J gave up 7 bases and V 6 bases, and 8 bases lay outside the gene matches. This CDR3 contains 14 residues. The CDR3 DNA reads as TGTGCCAGCAGGAGGGGACAGGGCATCTATACGCAGTATTTT. Translated: CASRRGQGIYTQYF.

This clonotype was picked up a small number of times. This chain connects TRBV6-2 or TRBV6-3 to TRBJ2-7; D possibly corresponds to TRBD1 (6 bases). The germline V gene encodes CDR1 MNHEY and CDR2 SVGEGT. There are 11 residues in the CDR3. Trimming removed 10 bases from V and 4 bases from J, with 11 bases in between. Here the CDR3 DNA reads TGTGCCACCGCGACAGGATACGAGCAGTACTTC. This translates into CATATGYEQYF.

The chain is built from TRBV20-1 and TRBJ2-1, with TRBD2 as a possible D gene (6 bases). The germline V gene has CDR1 DFQATT and CDR2 SNEGSKA (reference sequence). CDR3 length: 15 residues. V gave up 6 bases and J gave up 4 bases, with 19 bases separating them. CDR3 in amino acids: CSAQRDSRLYNEQFF. The CDR3 region has the DNA TGCAGTGCCCAACGGGACTCGCGACTTTACAATGAGCAGTTCTTC.

The chain recombines TRBV2 with TRBJ2-7; D gene uncertain. V gave up 4 bases and J gave up 7 bases, with 14 bases separating them. This CDR3 spans 13 amino acids. Germline-derived CDR1 and CDR2 are SNHLY and FYNNEI. The CDR3 loop is CASSASFFVEQYF. Here the CDR3 DNA reads TGTGCCAGCAGTGCCTCATTCTTTGTAGAGCAGTACTTC.

This clonotype has at least ten counts. This chain joins TRBV7-2 and TRBJ1-1, with 7 bases identical to TRBD1. Germline CDR1 and CDR2: SGHTA and FQGNSA. The CDR3 covers 16 residues. V gave up 5 bases and J gave up 0 bases; unmatched junction bases: 9. The DNA of the CDR3 is TGTGCCAGCAGCCGTTCAGGGGGGAGGATGAACACTGAAGCTTTCTTT. It specifies CASSRSGGRMNTEAFF.

This clonotype occurred many times. The chain recombines TRBV28 with TRBJ2-3; possibly TRBD2 for D (5 bases). Germline CDR1 is MDHEN and CDR2 is SYDVKM. This CDR3 contains 15 residues. The V and J ends lost 1 base and 1 base respectively, with 9 bases between them. In DNA, the CDR3 is TGTGCCAGCAGTTTATATCGGACTGGCACAGATACGCAGTATTTT. The encoded protein is CASSLYRTGTDTQYF. Complete variable domain (other parts from reference TRBV28 and TRBJ2-3): DVKVTQSSRYLVKRTGEKVFLECVQDMDHENMFWYRQDPGLGLRLIYFSYDVKMKEKGDIPEGYSVSREKKERFSLILESASTNQTSMYLCASSLYRTGTDTQYFGPGTRLTVL.

The genes are TRBV7-2 and TRBJ2-7; D may be TRBD2 (6 bases). Looked up from germline, CDR1 is SGHTA and CDR2 is FQGNSA. The CDR3 runs 13 residues. V lost 7 bases and J lost 7, with 17 bases in between. Here the CDR3 DNA reads TGTGCCAGCACCTCGGCGGGAACAAGAGAGCAGTACTTC. Residues: CASTSAGTREQYF.

About this clonotype itself: At one end the junction does not follow the germline gene, possibly because of a read error. The V and J genes are TRBV7-2 and TRBJ2-1; D remains ambiguous. In germline, CDR1 is SGHTA, CDR2 FQGNSA. CDR3 length equals 13 residues. CDR3 amino acids: CASSYWSYNQQFF. The CDR3 coding sequence is TGTGCCAGCAGCTACTGGTCCTACAATCAGCAGTTCTTC.

The rearrangement joins TRBV2 to TRBJ2-7, with 11 positions matching TRBD2. The junction had 1 base not matched to a gene; V was cut back by 4 bases and J by 2 bases. The CDR3 spans 14 residues. Germline CDR1 SNHLY, CDR2 FYNNEI. In DNA, the CDR3 is TGTGCCAGCAGTGCACTAGCGGGGGCCTACGAGCAGTACTTC. It is translated as CASSALAGAYEQYF.

This clonotype showed up many times. This chain uses TRBV10-2 with TRBJ1-1; D is uncertain. V lost 6 bases to trimming and J lost 0 bases, with 8 bases between them. The CDR3 is 13 residues long. Germline V lookup: CDR1 WSHSY, CDR2 SAAADI. The DNA of the CDR3 is TGCGCCAGCAGCCTTATTCTGAACACTGAAGCTTTCTTT. Translating it yields CASSLILNTEAFF.

This sequence joins TRBV27 and TRBJ2-3; 12 bases match TRBD2. The CDR3 is 17 residues long. V shed 6 bases, J shed 0 bases, and the junction held 7 bases outside the gene matches. Germline-derived CDR1 and CDR2 are MNHEY and SMNVEV (reference sequence). The DNA for the CDR3 is TGTGCCAGCAGACTAGCGGGAGGCTTCCCCAGCACAGATACGCAGTATTTT. Translation: CASRLAGGFPSTDTQYF.

This clonotype was counted between two and nine times. The V and J genes are TRBV20-1 and TRBJ2-7; D is undetermined. V was shortened by 3 bases and J by 5 bases, with 14 bases between the two germline ends. The CDR3 extends over 13 amino acids. Germline V lookup: CDR1 DFQATT, CDR2 SNEGSKA (reference sequence). In nucleotides, the CDR3 is TGCAGTGCTAGTTTGCCCGACCCCCACGAGCAGTACGTC. Translated, it gives CSASLPDPHEQYV.

This rearrangement joins TRBV29-1 to TRBJ1-5, with D hard to call. This CDR3 has 12 residues. V was clipped by 4 bases and J by 7 bases, with 11 bases between them. Germline V gene data show CDR1 as SQVTM and CDR2 as ANQGSEA. The CDR3 loop reads CSVVEENQPQHF. In DNA, the CDR3 is TGCAGCGTTGTCGAGGAAAACCAGCCCCAGCATTTT.

This clonotype was detected only a few times. The chain is built from TRBV7-8 and TRBJ2-7, with no clear D. The CDR3 has 17 residues. Trimming removed 0 bases at V and 2 bases at J, with 17 bases between. The germline CDR1 and CDR2 sequences are SGHVS and FQNEAQ. The CDR3 is CASSLAVHPGETYEQYV. CDR3 nucleotides: TGTGCCAGCAGCTTAGCGGTACACCCGGGTGAAACCTACGAGCAGTACGTC.

This clonotype was observed many times. The chain employs TRBV7-2 and TRBJ1-1; D remains ambiguous. V was trimmed by 1 base and J by 4 bases, leaving 16 bases between them. The CDR3 has 16 residues. From germline, CDR1 is SGHTA and CDR2 FQGNSA. This CDR3 is CASSLGRNMGGTEAFF. The CDR3, as DNA: TGTGCCAGCAGCTTAGGACGAAACATGGGCGGCACTGAAGCTTTCTTT.

This clonotype was found many times. The V call is TRBV3-1, the J call TRBJ1-1; 8 bases fit TRBD1. The CDR3 has 13 amino acids. CDR1 is LGHDT, CDR2 YNNKEL, per germline (reference sequence). V was clipped by 0 bases and J by 10 bases; unmatched bases: 4. CDR3 loop: CASSQELTGAAFF. The CDR3 bases are TGTGCCAGCAGCCAAGAGTTGACAGGGGCAGCTTTCTTT.

Many counts were recorded for this clonotype. The chain couples TRBV5-1 to TRBJ2-5, with 10 bases fitting TRBD2. Germline values: CDR1 SGHRS, CDR2 YFSETQ. There are 16 residues in the CDR3. V lost 6 bases and J lost 3; bases outside the gene matches: 11. In DNA, the CDR3 is TGCGCCAGCACCTTTGGTGGCCTAGCGGGAGAAGAGACCCAGTACTTC. Translated, it gives CASTFGGLAGEETQYF.

This clonotype appeared many times. The V call is TRBV20-1, the J call TRBJ2-2; D gene uncertain. This CDR3 has 11 residues. Per germline, CDR1 DFQATT and CDR2 SNEGSKA (reference sequence). The V end lost 3 bases, the J end lost 6 bases, and 5 bases lay between the germline ends. CDR3 in DNA: TGCAGTGCTAGGACGGCCGGGGAGCTGTTTTTT. Its protein is CSARTAGELFF.